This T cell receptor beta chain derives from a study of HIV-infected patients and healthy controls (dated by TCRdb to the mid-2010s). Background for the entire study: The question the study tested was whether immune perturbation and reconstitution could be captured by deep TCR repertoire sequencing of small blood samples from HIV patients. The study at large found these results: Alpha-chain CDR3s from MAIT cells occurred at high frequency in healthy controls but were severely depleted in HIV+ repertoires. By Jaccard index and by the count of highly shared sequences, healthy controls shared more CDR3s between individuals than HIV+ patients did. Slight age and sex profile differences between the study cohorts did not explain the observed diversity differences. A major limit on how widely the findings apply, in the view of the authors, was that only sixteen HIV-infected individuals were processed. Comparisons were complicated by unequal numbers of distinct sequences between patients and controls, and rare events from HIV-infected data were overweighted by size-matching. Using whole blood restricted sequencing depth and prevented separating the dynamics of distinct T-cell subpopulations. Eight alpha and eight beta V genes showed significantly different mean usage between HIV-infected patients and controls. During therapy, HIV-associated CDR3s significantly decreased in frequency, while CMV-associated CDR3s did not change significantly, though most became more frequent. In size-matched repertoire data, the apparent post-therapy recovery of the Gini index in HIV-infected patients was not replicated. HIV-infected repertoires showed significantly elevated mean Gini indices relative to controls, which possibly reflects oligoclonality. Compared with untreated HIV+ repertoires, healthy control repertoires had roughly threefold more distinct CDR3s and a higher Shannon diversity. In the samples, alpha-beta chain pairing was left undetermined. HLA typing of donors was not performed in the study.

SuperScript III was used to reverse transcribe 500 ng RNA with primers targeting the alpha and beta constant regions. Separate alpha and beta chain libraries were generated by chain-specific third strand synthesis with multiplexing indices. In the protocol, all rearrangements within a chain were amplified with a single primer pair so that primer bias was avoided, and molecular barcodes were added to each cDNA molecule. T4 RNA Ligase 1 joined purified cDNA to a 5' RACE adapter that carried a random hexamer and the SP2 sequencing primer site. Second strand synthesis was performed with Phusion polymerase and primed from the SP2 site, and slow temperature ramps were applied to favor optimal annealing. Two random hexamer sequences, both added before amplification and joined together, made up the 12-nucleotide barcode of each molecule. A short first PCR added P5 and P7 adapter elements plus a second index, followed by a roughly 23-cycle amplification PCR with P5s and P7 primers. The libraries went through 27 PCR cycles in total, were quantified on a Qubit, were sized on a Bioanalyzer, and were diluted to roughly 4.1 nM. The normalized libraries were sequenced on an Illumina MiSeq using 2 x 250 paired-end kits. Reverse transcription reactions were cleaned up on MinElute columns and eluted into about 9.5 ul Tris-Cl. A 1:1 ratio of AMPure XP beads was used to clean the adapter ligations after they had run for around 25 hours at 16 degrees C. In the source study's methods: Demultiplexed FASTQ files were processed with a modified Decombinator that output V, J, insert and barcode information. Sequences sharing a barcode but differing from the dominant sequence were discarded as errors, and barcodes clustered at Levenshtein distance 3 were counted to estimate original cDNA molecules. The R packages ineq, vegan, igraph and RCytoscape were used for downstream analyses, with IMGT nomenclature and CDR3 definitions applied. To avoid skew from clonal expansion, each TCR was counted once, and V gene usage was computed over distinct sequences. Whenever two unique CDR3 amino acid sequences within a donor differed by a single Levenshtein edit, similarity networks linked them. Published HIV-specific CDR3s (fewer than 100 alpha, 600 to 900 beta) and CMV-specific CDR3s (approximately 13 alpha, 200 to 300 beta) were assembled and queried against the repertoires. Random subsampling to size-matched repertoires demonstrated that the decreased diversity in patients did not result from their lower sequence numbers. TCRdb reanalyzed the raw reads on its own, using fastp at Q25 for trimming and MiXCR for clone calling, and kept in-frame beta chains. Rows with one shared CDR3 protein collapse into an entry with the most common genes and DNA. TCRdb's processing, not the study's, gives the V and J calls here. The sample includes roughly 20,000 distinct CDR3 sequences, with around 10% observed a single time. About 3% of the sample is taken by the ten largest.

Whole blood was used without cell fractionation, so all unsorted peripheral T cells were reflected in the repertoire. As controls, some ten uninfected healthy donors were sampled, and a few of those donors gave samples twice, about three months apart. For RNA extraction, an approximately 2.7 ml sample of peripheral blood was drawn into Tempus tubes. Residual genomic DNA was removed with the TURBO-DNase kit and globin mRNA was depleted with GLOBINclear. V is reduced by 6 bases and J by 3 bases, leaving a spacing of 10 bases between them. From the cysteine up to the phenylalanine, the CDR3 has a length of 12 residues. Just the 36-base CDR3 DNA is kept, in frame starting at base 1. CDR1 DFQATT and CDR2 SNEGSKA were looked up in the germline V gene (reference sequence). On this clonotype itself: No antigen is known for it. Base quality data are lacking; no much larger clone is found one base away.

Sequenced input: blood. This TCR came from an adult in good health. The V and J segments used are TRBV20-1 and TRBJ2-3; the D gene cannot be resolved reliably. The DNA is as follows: TGCAGTGCCACACTTCAGACAGATACGCAGTATTTT. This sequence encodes CSATLQTDTQYF.